The source of this T cell receptor (beta chain) is a study of T cells in Graves' hyperthyroidism and ophthalmopathy. The CDR3 contains 15 residues. Germline V gene sequence: CDR1 KGHDR, CDR2 SFDVKD. As to this clonotype: The junction differs from germline at one of its ends, possibly a read error.

Hyperthyroidism in the patients, aged 18 to 65, was newly diagnosed and under 2 months in duration. There were TCR beta CDR3 regions amplified from RNA transcripts. The HTBI set primed first-round TCR CDR3 RT-PCR. TCRdb analysed the multiplex PCR reads with MiXCR anew, one entry per CDR3 protein. This table has nearly 750,000 distinct CDR3 sequences, about a third appearing once. The sample taken for sequencing was blood. This rearrangement joins TRBV24-1 to TRBJ1-6; D might be TRBD1 (6 bases). The sequence was collected from a woman between 35 and 50 years old with Graves' hyperthyroidism. DNA of the CDR3: TGTGCCAGCAGTTCCTGGACAGCCTATAATTCACCCCTCCACTTT. Residues: CASSSWTAYNSPLHF.